One T cell receptor beta chain is described in this entry. Here the CDR3 omits its conserved ending phenylalanine or tryptophan, so a read error is the likely source. The DNA is left out, because the CDR3 cannot be placed on it with certainty; the CDR3 is given as TCRdb lists it. The sample comes from a study of tumor-infiltrating lymphocytes in primary liver carcinoma. Researchers generated TCR beta cDNA from 500 to 600 ng of total RNA, relying on a constant-region primer. Libraries of TCR beta came from three nested multiplex PCR rounds with slightly modified ARM-PCR. Forward primers for TRBV1-TRBV30 and a C-beta reverse primer served the first two PCR rounds, at about 10 cycles each. TCRdb reprocessed the multiplex PCR reads with MiXCR, giving one entry per CDR3 protein. The sample holds fewer than 75,000 distinct CDR3 sequences; 55% to 75% are singletons and the top ten take 55% to 70%. DNA and RNA were both co-extracted from 20-30 mg of bulk tissue that had not been sorted.

Termini included, the CDR3 measures 16 amino acids. From germline, CDR1 is SGHAT and CDR2 FQNNGV. The clonotype originates from a man aged 40-49 years with primary liver carcinoma and hepatitis B virus infection. Sample: liver tumor tissue from sampling region 2. As for subset: tumor region T2, inferior pole. The chain has TRBV11-2 and TRBJ2-5; the table gives TRBD1 as D, unverified against the DNA. This CDR3 reads CASSQTSGGGKETRYL.